The 14 T cell receptor beta chains below come from one sample, sequenced in a study of shared clonotypes between healthy human individuals. The method was immunoSEQ multiplex PCR; TCRdb's version includes in-frame clones alone and lacks a portion of them. The table includes nearly 500,000 clones, over 60% detected once. The specimen was PBMCs. These receptors all stem from a woman in her thirties or forties in good health. Some clones in this sample may be carry-over from other donors' samples.

The chain recombines TRBV25-1 with TRBJ1-4, with 8 bases identical to TRBD1. CDR1 and CDR2 from the germline V gene are MGHDK and SYGVNS. Losses at the gene ends were 6 bases for V and 3 bases for J; bases not matched to a gene: 3. The CDR3 totals 14 residues. CDR3 DNA sequence: TGTGCCAGCAGCGAGGGACAGGCTAATGAAAAACTGTTTTTT. Translation gives CASSEGQANEKLFF.

V is TRBV5-6 and J is TRBJ2-1; D gene uncertain. CDR1 SGHDT and CDR2 YYEEEE come from the germline V gene. Trimming left V 3 bases short and J 6 bases short, with 13 bases between. This CDR3 has 14 residues. This CDR3 reads CASSSPGPSNEQFF. Here the CDR3 DNA reads TGTGCCAGCAGCTCCCCAGGCCCCTCCAATGAGCAGTTCTTC.

The chain has TRBV18 and TRBJ2-7; the D gene is possibly TRBD1 (6 bases). CDR1 and CDR2 from the germline V gene are KGHSH and LQKENI. This CDR3 has 14 amino acids. V was trimmed by 3 bases and J by 2 bases, leaving 11 bases between them. CDR3 sequence reads: CASSPAGVPYEQYF. CDR3 coding DNA: TGTGCCAGCTCACCGGCAGGGGTACCCTACGAGCAGTACTTC.

The rearrangement joins TRBV4-1 to TRBJ2-1; D may be TRBD2 (6 bases). This CDR3 spans 14 amino acids. Germline V gives CDR1 MGHRA, CDR2 YSYEKL. Trimming shortened V by 4 bases and J by 10 bases, and 17 bases separated the two germline ends. CDR3 protein: CASSLGLRAPEQFF. In nucleotides, the CDR3 is TGCGCCAGCAGCCTGGGACTTCGGGCGCCGGAGCAGTTCTTC.

The chain combines TRBV10-3 with TRBJ1-1; 8 bases are a match to TRBD1. Germline CDR1 is ENHRY and CDR2 is SYGVKD. The CDR3 has 14 residues. The junction had 0 bases not matched to a gene; V was cut back by 2 bases and J by 1 base. The CDR3 reads CAISEDRGNTEAFF. The DNA of the CDR3 is TGTGCCATCAGTGAGGACAGGGGGAACACTGAAGCTTTCTTT.

The table lists this clone with a count of one. This chain joins TRBV2 and TRBJ1-1, with a weak D call TRBD1 (5 bases). The germline CDR1 and CDR2 sequences are SNHLY and FYNNEI. Between the trimmed V and J ends, which lost 6 bases and 4 bases, there was a span of 18 bases. The length of the CDR3 is 15 residues. The CDR3 is CASRRDAGAGTEAFF. CDR3 sequence (DNA): TGTGCCAGCAGACGAGACGCCGGGGCCGGCACTGAAGCTTTCTTT.

The chain couples TRBV27 to TRBJ2-2; 7 bases agree with TRBD2. Per germline, CDR1 MNHEY and CDR2 SMNVEV (reference sequence). The CDR3 runs to 15 residues. The V segment lost 10 bases and the J segment 2 bases; nucleotides outside the gene matches: 10. CDR3 amino acids: CATRTERDNTGELFF. The DNA of the CDR3 is TGTGCCACCAGGACTGAGCGGGATAACACCGGGGAGCTGTTTTTT.

The V gene is TRBV30, the J gene TRBJ2-5; maybe TRBD1 (5 bases). The end of the DNA aligns better with TRBJ2-7, so the J call may be wrong. The CDR3 has 11 amino acids. The germline CDR1 and CDR2 sequences are GTSNPN and SVGIG (reference sequence). This CDR3 reads CAWSRQYEQYF. CDR3 coding DNA: TGTGCCTGGAGCCGACAGTACGAGCAGTACTTC.

The V and J genes are TRBV5-1 and TRBJ1-2; 8 bases agree with TRBD1. The ends lost 1 base at V and 8 bases at J; junction bases unmatched: 16. The CDR3 extends over 17 amino acids. The germline gives CDR1 SGHRS, CDR2 YFSETQ. The CDR3 DNA is TGCGCCAGCAGCTTGCCCCCGGTGGGACAGGTCACCCGCGGCTACACCTTC. This gives the protein CASSLPPVGQVTRGYTF.

The genes are TRBV2 and TRBJ1-2; 9 bases line up with TRBD1. The J segment lost 12 bases and the V segment lost 5 bases, leaving 4 bases of the junction unmatched. Germline V lookup: CDR1 SNHLY, CDR2 FYNNEI. The CDR3 loop spans 11 amino acids. The CDR3 DNA sequence: TGTGCCAGCAGTAACGGACAGGGGAACACCTTC. It yields the protein CASSNGQGNTF.

The chain recombines TRBV19 with TRBJ2-5, with D perhaps given as TRBD1 or TRBD2 (5 bases each). Germline V lookup: CDR1 LNHDA, CDR2 SQIVND (reference sequence). The length of the CDR3 is 17 residues. V gave up 3 bases and J gave up 1 base, with 18 bases separating them. DNA of the CDR3: TGTGCCAGTAGTATGAGGGGCTTCTGGCGGCCCCAAGAGACCCAGTACTTC. This sequence encodes CASSMRGFWRPQETQYF.

As regards this clone: Within the sample, other DNA sequences also encode this same CDR3. The rearrangement joins TRBV18 to TRBJ1-1; unclear D gene. Trimming cost V 3 bases and J 2 bases, with 7 bases left between them. Germline CDR1 is KGHSH and CDR2 is LQKENI. The CDR3 totals 13 residues. The CDR3 protein is CASSPAENTEAFF. The CDR3, as DNA: TGTGCCAGCTCACCGGCAGAAAACACTGAAGCTTTCTTT. The whole variable domain, filled in from reference TRBV18 and TRBJ1-1, reads NAGVMQNPRHLVRRRGQEARLRCSPMKGHSHVYWYRQLPEEGLKFMVYLQKENIIDESGMPKERFSAEFPKEGPSILRIQQVVRGDSAAYFCASSPAENTEAFFGQGTRLTVV.

The genes are TRBV5-3 and TRBJ1-3, with TRBD1 identical over 7 bases. TRBV5-3 belongs to the ORF category, with a function that is uncertain. The CDR3 consists of 18 residues. The V and J ends lost 2 bases and 4 bases, in that order; junction bases with no gene match: 15. The CDR3 here is CARSLWGRADRAGNTIYF. CDR3 sequence (DNA): TGTGCCAGAAGCTTATGGGGACGGGCCGACAGGGCGGGAAACACCATATATTTT.

This clone was detected ten times or more. The chain has TRBV2 and TRBJ1-5; a possible D gene is TRBD1 (5 bases). The germline gives CDR1 SNHLY, CDR2 FYNNEI. This CDR3 has 14 residues. V lost 8 bases to trimming and J lost 3 bases, with 14 bases between them. CDR3 amino acids: CASGPGGPNQPQHF. The CDR3 DNA is TGTGCCAGCGGACCGGGGGGACCCAATCAGCCCCAGCATTTT.